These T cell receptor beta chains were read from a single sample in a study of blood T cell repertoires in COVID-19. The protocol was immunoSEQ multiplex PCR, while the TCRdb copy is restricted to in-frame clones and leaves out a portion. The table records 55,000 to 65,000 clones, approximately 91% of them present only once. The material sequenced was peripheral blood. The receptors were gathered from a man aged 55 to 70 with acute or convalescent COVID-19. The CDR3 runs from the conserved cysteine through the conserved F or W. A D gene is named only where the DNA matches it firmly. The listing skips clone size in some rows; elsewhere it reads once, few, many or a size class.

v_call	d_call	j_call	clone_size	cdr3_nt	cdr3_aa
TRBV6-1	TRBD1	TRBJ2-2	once	TGTGCCAGCAGTGACCCGACAGGGGGCCTTCACACCGGGGAGCTGTTTTTT	CASSDPTGGLHTGELFF
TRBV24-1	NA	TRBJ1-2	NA	TGTGCCACCAGTGACAACAGGGAGTATGGCTACACCTTC	CATSDNREYGYTF
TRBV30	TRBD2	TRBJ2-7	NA	TGTGCCTGGAGTGGTTCTAGCGGGGGCCCGGGCGGGCAGTACTTC	CAWSGSSGGPGGQYF
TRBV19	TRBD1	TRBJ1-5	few	TGTGCCAGTAGTGTTCAGGGGGCTCGGGGCAATCAGCCCCAGCATTTT	CASSVQGARGNQPQHF
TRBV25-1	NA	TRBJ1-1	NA	TGTGCCAGCAGTGACAGGGCACCCCTGGGGCAAACTGAAGCTTTCTTT	CASSDRAPLGQTEAFF
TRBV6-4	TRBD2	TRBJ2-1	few	TGTGCCGTTGGACTAGCGGGAGGCCCCCAAACCTACAATGAGCAGTTCTTC	CAVGLAGGPQTYNEQFF
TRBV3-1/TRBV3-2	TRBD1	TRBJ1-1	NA	TGTGCCAGCAGCCAAGACAGGGGGACTGAAGCTTTCTTT	CASSQDRGTEAFF
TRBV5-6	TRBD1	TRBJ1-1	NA	TGTGCCAGCAGCTCGATTTATGCTGACAGGGGGCTGGACACTGAAGCTTTCTTT	CASSSIYADRGLDTEAFF
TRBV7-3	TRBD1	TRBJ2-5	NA	TGTGCCAGCAGCTCTGACAGGGGAGAGACCCAGTACTTC	CASSSDRGETQYF
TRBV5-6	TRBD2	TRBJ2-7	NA	TGTGCCAGCAGGAGTACCCGGGACTACCCCTACGAGCAGTACTTC	CASRSTRDYPYEQYF
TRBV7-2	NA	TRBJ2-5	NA	TGTGCCAGCAGCTTAATGCTAGCCAGGGGTGGCGAGACCCAGTACTTC	CASSLMLARGGETQYF
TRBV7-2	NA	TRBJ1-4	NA	TGTGCCAGCAGCTTAGCGCGGGGAATTAATGAAAAACTGTTTTTT	CASSLARGINEKLFF
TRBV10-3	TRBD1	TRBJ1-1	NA	TGTGCCATCAGTGGCACCGGGACAGGGGGCAATGAAGCTTTCTTT	CAISGTGTGGNEAFF
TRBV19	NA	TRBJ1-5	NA	TGTGCCAGTAGTCCATATCGGGGGGGTGGTGGGCCCCAGCATTTT	CASSPYRGGGGPQHF
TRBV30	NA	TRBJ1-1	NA	TGTGCCTGGAGTGTCGGCCTCCTAGAGACTGAAGCTTTCTTT	CAWSVGLLETEAFF
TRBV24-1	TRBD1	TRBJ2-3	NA	TGTGCCACCAGTAAGGGACAGGGGACAGATACGCAGTATTTT	CATSKGQGTDTQYF
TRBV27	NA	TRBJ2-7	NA	TGTGCCAGCAGTTTGCCAGGCAGACACGAGCAGTACTTC	CASSLPGRHEQYF
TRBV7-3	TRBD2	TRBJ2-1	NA	TGTGCCAGCAGCCCCCGGGAGGCGGGAGGGCCGGGTGAGCAGTTCTTC	CASSPREAGGPGEQFF
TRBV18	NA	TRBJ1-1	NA	TGTGCCAGCTCACCCCTTGACGGGGAATCTTTCTTT	CASSPLDGESFF
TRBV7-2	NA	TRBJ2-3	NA	TGTGCCAGCAGCTTTCGTCTACCTACAGATACGCAGTATTTT	CASSFRLPTDTQYF
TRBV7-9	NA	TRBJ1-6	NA	TGTGCCAGCAGCTCGGACAGTTATAATTCACCCCTCCACTTT	CASSSDSYNSPLHF
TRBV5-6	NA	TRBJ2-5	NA	TGTGCCAGCAGCCTACCCTTAGCGGAAGAGACCCAGTACTTC	CASSLPLAEETQYF
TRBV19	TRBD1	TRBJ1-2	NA	TGTGCCAGTAGTTCTCCACAGGGGGTTCATGGCTACACCTTC	CASSSPQGVHGYTF
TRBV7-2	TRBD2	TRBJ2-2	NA	TGTGCCAGCAGCTTGGGACTAGCGAACACCGGGGAGCTGTTTTTT	CASSLGLANTGELFF
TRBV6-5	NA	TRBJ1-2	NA	TGTGCCAGCAGTTACGGGCAGAGCTACTATGGCTACACCTTC	CASSYGQSYYGYTF
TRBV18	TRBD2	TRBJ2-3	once	TGTGCCAGCTCTACGACTAGCGGGAATGCAGATACGCAGTATTTT	CASSTTSGNADTQYF
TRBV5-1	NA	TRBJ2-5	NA	TGCGCCAGCAGCTCGGGATCAGGAGAGACCCAGTACTTC	CASSSGSGETQYF
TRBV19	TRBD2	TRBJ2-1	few	TGTGCCAGTAGTACTGCGGGAGAAGGGAATGAGCAGTTCTTC	CASSTAGEGNEQFF
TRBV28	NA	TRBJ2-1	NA	TGTGCCAGCAGTTTACTAGGCCTAATTCTTAACAATGAGCAGTTCTTC	CASSLLGLILNNEQFF
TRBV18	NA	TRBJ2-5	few	TGTGCCAGCTCACCAGGCAGGGCAGAGACCCAGTACTTC	CASSPGRAETQYF
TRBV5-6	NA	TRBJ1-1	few	TGTGCCAGCAGCTTGTACAGGGAATCCTACACTGAAGCTTTCTTT	CASSLYRESYTEAFF
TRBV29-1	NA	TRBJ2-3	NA	TGCAGCGTTGGGGGCCGGCGGAACCATGGCACAGATACGCAGTATTTT	CSVGGRRNHGTDTQYF
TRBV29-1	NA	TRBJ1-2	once	TGCAGTTCGTCACAGGGAGATTATGGCTACACCTTC	CSSSQGDYGYTF